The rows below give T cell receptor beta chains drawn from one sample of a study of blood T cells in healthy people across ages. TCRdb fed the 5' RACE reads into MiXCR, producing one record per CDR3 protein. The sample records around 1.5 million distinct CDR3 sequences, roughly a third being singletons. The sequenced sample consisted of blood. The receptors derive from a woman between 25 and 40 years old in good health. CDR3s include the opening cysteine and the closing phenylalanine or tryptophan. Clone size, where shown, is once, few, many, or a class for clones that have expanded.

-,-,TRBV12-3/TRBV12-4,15,CASSPPGQGFNEQYF
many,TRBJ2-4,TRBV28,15,CASISPGSGRNIQYF
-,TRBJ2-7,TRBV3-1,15,CASSQDGQGRSEQYF
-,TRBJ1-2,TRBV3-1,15,CASSQDGSGHYGYTF
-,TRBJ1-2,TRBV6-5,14,CASSYYRQAAGYTF
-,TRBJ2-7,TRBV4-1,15,CASSHRGGGPYEQYF
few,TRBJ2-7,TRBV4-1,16,CVSSQVQAATIYEQYF
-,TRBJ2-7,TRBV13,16,CASSLGTSGRNYEQYF
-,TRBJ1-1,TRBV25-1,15,CASSDGQTMNTEAFF
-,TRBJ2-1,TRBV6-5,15,CASSLSGGQYNEQFF
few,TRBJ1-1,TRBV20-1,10,CSASKAEAFF
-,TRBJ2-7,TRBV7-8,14,CASSSTEGGDEQYF
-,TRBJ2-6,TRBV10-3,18,CAISEPTNSPSGADVLTF
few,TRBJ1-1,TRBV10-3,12,CATEGQGLKAFF
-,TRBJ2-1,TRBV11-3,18,CASSLTARFGGSYNEQFF
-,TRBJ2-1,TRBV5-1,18,CASSSGLGGSMRNNEQFF
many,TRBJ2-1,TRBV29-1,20,CSVEDFGSGRAESSYNEQFF
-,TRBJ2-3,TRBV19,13,CASSMGPTDTQYF
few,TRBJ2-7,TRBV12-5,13,CASAPIDAYEQYF
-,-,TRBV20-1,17,CSARDLSSGGMRETQYF
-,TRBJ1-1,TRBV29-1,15,CSVDFGGAGNTEAFF
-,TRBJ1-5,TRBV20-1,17,CSARGPRTGVGVQPQHF
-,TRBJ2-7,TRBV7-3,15,CASSQVSGETGEQYF
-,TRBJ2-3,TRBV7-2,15,CASSLGRSSTDTQYF
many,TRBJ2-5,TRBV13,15,CASSLSGLVSETQYF
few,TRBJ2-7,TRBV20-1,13,CSAKATGYYEQYF
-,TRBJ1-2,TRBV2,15,CASSPTGPANYGYTF
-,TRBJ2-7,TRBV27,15,CASSLYRASSYEQYF
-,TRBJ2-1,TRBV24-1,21,CATSLEVRERLDARWYNEQFF
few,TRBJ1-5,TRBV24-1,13,CATSETGSQPQHF
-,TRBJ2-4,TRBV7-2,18,CASVGDIGDSLAKNIQYF
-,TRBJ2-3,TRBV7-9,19,CASSPKKPGHRTSTDTQYF
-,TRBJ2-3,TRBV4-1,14,CASSQGASWDTQYF
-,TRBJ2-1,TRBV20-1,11,CSGRGNNEQFF
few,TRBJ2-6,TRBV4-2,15,CASSQDDSGANVRTF
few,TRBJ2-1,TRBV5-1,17,CASRVGGLAGGPNEQFF
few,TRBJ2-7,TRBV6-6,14,CASSFAGNPHEQYF
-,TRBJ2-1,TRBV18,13,CASSPDWYNEQFF
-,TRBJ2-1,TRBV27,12,CASSLGDMPQFF
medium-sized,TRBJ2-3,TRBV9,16,CASSRDHGTTTDTQYF